The entry below describes one T cell receptor beta chain. The V and J ends lost 4 bases and 4 bases respectively, with 12 bases between them. Germline values: CDR1 SGHRS, CDR2 YFSETQ. This CDR3 spans 13 amino acids. The sample comes from a study of cytomegalovirus exposure and HLA in healthy donors. PCR amplification relied on 60 Vbeta primers (plus 13 Jbeta primers). The data were produced by immunoSEQ multiplex PCR, yet TCRdb's version contains in-frame clones alone and is incomplete. The table includes approximately 160,000 clones, around 80% detected once. Sequenced sample: PBMCs. The sequence derives from a girl under 18 in good health and CMV-seropositive. This chain connects TRBV5-1 to TRBJ2-7, with D tentatively TRBD1 (6 bases). CDR3 in DNA: TGCGCCAGCAGCCGGACAGCCCGATACGAGCAGTACTTC. It specifies CASSRTARYEQYF. Supplemented by reference TRBV5-1 and TRBJ2-7, the full variable domain reads KAGVTQTPRYLIKTRGQQVTLSCSPISGHRSVSWYQQTPGQGLQFLFEYFSETQRNKGNFPGRFSGRQFSNSRSEMNVSTLELGDSALYLCASSRTARYEQYFGPGTRLTVT.